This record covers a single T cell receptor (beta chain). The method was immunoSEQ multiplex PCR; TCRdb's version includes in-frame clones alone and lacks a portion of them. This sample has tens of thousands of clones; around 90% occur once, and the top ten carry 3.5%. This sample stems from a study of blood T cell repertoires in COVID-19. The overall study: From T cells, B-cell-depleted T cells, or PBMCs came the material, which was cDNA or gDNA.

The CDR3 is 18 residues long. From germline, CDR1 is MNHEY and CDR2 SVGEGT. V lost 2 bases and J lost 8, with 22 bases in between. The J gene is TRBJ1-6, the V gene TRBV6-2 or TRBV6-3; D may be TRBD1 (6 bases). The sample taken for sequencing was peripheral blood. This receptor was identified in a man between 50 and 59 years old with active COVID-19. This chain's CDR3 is CASSYARGDIKGHSPLHF. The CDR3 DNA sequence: TGTGCCAGCAGTTACGCCCGGGGGGACATCAAGGGACATTCACCCCTCCACTTT.